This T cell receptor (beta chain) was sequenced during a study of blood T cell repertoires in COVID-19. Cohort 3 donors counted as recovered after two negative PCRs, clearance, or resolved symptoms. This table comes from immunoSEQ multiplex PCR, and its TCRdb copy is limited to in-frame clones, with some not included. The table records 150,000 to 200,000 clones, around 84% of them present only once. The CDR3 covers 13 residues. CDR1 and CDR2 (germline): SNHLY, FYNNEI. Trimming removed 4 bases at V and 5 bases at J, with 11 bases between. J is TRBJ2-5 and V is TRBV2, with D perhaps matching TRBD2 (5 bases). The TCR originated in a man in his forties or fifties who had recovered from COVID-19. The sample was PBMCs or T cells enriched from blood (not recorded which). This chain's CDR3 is CASSVRPGETQYF. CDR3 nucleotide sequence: TGTGCCAGCAGTGTCCGGCCGGGGGAGACCCAGTACTTC.